This T cell receptor (beta chain) was identified during a study of cytomegalovirus exposure and HLA in healthy donors. Study outcomes and limitations: In a later analysis, TCR beta V- and J-gene trimming showed a link to a missense DCLRE1C variant. Later analysis identified about 17,000 TCR beta sequences associated with HLA alleles, using a false discovery rate threshold of 0.05.

With 60 Vbeta and 13 Jbeta primers, the PCR was carried out. Clones were sequenced by immunoSEQ multiplex PCR, and TCRdb holds only the in-frame ones, with some missing. This sample has 100,000 to 150,000 clones, with around 67% found just once. Healthy donors of bone marrow made up the group. As for this clone: Antigen specificity is unknown.

The origin of this receptor is a woman aged 40-49 years in good health and CMV-seropositive. Sequencing was carried out using PBMCs.

Here the CDR3 DNA reads TGTGCAGCGGGGGGGACAGGGGGCAACGAGCAGTACTTC. This translates into CAAGGTGGNEQYF. This chain uses TRBV6-1 with TRBJ2-7; 12 bases map to TRBD1. The CDR3 loop spans 13 amino acids. Germline loops: CDR1 MNHNS, CDR2 SASEGT.